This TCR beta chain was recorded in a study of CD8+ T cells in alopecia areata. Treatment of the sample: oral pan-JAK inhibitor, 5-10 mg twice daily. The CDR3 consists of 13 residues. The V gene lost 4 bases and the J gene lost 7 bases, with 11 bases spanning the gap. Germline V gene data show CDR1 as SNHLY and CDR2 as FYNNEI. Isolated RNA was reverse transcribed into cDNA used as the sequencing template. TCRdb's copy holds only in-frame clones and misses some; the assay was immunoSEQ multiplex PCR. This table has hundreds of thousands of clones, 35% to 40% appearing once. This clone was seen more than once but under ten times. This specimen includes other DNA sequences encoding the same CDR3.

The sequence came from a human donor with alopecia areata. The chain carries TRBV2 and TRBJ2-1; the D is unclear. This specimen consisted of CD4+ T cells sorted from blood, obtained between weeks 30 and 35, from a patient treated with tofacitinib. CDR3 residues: CASSVRQGNEQFF. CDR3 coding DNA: TGTGCCAGCAGTGTAAGACAAGGGAATGAGCAGTTCTTC.